This T cell receptor (beta chain) was profiled in a study of cytomegalovirus exposure and HLA in healthy donors. This clone showed up just a few times. The antigen remains unidentified. V lost 4 bases, J lost 4 bases, and 14 bases lay in between. This CDR3 contains 14 residues. Per germline, CDR1 SGHDT and CDR2 YYEEEE. Study-wide findings and caveats: Reports credit the classifier with highly specific, highly sensitive diagnosis of cytomegalovirus status. Some TCR beta chains (about 180 of them) were listed as cytomegalovirus-associated. A cluster of highly shared sequence variants was likely a sequencing artifact.

PCR employed 60 Vbeta and 13 Jbeta primers. Data came from immunoSEQ multiplex PCR; TCRdb stores just in-frame clones and leaves some out. The sample carries tens of thousands of clones, approximately 70% recorded once. The sequencing sample was made of PBMCs. This TCR was sampled from a man younger than 45 in good health and CMV-seronegative. The chain has TRBV5-6 and TRBJ1-2; tentatively, D is TRBD1 (5 bases). CDR3 region: CASSVQGRGYGYTF. The DNA of the CDR3 is TGTGCCAGCAGCGTGCAGGGTAGAGGCTATGGCTACACCTTC.